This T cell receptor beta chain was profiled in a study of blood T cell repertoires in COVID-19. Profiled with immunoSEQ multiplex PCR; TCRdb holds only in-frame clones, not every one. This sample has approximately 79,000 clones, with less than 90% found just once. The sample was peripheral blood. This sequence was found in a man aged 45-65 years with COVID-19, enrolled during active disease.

Here the CDR3 DNA reads TGTGCCAGCAGTGATATGCAGGGAATTTACAATGAGCAGTTCTTC. Encoded protein: CASSDMQGIYNEQFF. V gene TRBV6-1 combines with J gene TRBJ2-1; tentative D call: TRBD1 (5 bases). The CDR3 covers 15 residues. V was trimmed by 3 bases and J by 4 bases, leaving 13 bases between them. Germline V gene data show CDR1 as MNHNS and CDR2 as SASEGT.